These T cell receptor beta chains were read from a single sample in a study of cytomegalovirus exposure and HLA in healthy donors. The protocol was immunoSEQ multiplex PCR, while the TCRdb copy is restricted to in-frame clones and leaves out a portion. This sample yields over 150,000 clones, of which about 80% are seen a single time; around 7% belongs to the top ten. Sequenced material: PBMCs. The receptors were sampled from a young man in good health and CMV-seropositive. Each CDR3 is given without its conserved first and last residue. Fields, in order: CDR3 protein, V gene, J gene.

ATSSTPGTDTIY	TRBV15	TRBJ1-3
ASSFVRGMGEKLF	TRBV27	TRBJ1-4
ASSMVMLRSTDTQY	TRBV19	TRBJ2-3
AREGVGLSGFGYT	TRBV5-1	TRBJ1-2
ASSEWTGSTGELF	TRBV5-1	TRBJ2-2
ASSLILAGSTDTQY	TRBV5-1	TRBJ2-3
ASSLTSGGDTQY	TRBV4-2	TRBJ2-3
ASSFGTTGNTEAF	TRBV27	TRBJ1-1
ASSLSGANTGELF	TRBV25-1	TRBJ2-2
ASTLGQVTTGELF	TRBV7-9	TRBJ2-2
ASSSSGGSYEQY	TRBV28	TRBJ2-7
ASSLFPGFREPDEQY	TRBV27	.
ASSRTSGMNTGELF	TRBV19	TRBJ2-2
ASSIPATSVNNEQF	TRBV5-8	TRBJ2-1
AISESAGVTNEKLF	TRBV10-3	TRBJ1-4
ASSLGAQGYEQY	TRBV7-2	TRBJ2-7
ASRKAGGLETQY	TRBV6-5	TRBJ2-5
ASSRQGGPYNEQF	TRBV6-5	TRBJ2-1
SVANSQSPNEKLF	TRBV29-1	TRBJ1-4
ASSLAGRYEQY	TRBV5-4	TRBJ2-7
ASSLPGGSTPRQPQH	TRBV28	TRBJ1-5
ASASGPSTDTQY	TRBV28	TRBJ2-3
ASSFSGTSEKF	TRBV5-1	TRBJ2-1
ASSLDRGYT	TRBV6-6	TRBJ1-2
ASSWDRRSYEQY	TRBV7-8	TRBJ2-7
ASSYSGTRAYEQF	TRBV7-9	TRBJ2-1
ASSRKGLAGIPDTQY	TRBV11-3	TRBJ2-3
ASSIQGQENEQF	TRBV19	TRBJ2-1
ASSPEVAETQY	TRBV18	TRBJ2-5
ASSYRGEAYNEQF	TRBV6-6	TRBJ2-1
ASSPKGRGFYNEQF	TRBV7-9	TRBJ2-1
ASQGLLAGADEQF	TRBV5-1	TRBJ2-1
AWSMLARDNEQF	TRBV30	TRBJ2-1
ASSQDRGSGYEQY	TRBV4-3	TRBJ2-7
ASSLGRNYGYT	TRBV13	TRBJ1-2
ASSFTGTAFNYGYT	TRBV27	TRBJ1-2
ASSYLRGTYGYT	TRBV9	TRBJ1-2
ASSGAGGALYGYT	TRBV5-4	TRBJ1-2
ASSLLDRVPEAF	TRBV27	TRBJ1-1
ASSLGQGSSYEQY	TRBV5-1	TRBJ2-7
ASRMPDLSSGRVAGELF	TRBV2	.
ASSYSTGMNTEAF	TRBV6-6	TRBJ1-1
ASSLGQVSYEQY	TRBV5-6	TRBJ2-7
ASSLGRLANNEQF	TRBV13	TRBJ2-1
ASSEGGRGYNEQF	TRBV2	TRBJ2-1
ASRTTGTEAF	TRBV28	TRBJ1-1
ASSVVGFGGVNTEAF	TRBV9	TRBJ1-1
ASSLGPGRNEQF	TRBV11-3	TRBJ2-1
ASSSGDRVSKNIQY	TRBV28	TRBJ2-4
ASSQVGGQGSYEQY	TRBV4-2	TRBJ2-7
ASSHLGRAPEAF	TRBV4-3	TRBJ1-1
ASSLRENTEAF	TRBV6-4	TRBJ1-1
ALGGRQYTGNTIY	TRBV30	TRBJ1-3
ASSLTSGNTEAF	TRBV7-8	TRBJ1-1